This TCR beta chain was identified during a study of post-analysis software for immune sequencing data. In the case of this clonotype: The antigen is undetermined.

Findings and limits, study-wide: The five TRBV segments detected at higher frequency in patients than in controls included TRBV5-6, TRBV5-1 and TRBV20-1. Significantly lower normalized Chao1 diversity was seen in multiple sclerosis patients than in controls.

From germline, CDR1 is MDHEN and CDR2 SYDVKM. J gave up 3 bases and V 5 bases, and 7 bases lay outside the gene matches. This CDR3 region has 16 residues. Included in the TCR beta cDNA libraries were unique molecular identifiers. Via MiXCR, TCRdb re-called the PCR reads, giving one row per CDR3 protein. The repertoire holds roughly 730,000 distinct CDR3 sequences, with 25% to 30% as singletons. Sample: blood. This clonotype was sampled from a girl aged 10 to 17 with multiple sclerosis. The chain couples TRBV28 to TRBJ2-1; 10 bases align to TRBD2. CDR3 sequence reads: CASSESGRALYNEQFF. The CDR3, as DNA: TGTGCCAGCAGTGAAAGCGGGAGGGCCCTCTACAATGAGCAGTTCTTC.